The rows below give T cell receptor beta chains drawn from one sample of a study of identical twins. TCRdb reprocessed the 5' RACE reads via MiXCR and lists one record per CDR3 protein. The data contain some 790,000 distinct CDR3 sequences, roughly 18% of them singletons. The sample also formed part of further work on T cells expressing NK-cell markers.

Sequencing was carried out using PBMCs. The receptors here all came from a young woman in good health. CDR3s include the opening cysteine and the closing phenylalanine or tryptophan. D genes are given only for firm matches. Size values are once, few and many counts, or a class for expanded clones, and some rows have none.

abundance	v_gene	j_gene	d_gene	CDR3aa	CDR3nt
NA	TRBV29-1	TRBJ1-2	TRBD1	CSADLDRRRGYTF	TGCAGCGCCGACCTGGACAGGCGGCGAGGCTACACCTTC
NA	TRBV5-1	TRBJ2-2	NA	CASSFQRENTGELFF	TGCGCCAGCAGCTTTCAACGGGAAAACACCGGGGAGCTGTTTTTT
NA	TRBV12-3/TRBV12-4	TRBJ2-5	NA	CASSSVVGTQYF	TGTGCCAGCAGTTCTGTGGTAGGGACCCAGTACTTC
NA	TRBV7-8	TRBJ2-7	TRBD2	CASSLVGSGSSYEQYF	TGTGCCAGCAGCTTAGTAGGTAGCGGGAGCTCCTACGAGCAGTACTTC
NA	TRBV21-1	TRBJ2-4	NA	CASSTQGFAKNIQYF	TGTGCCAGCAGCACACAGGGATTCGCCAAAAACATTCAGTACTTC
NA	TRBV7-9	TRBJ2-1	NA	CASSSYAGDEQFF	TGTGCCAGCAGCTCTTATGCTGGGGATGAGCAGTTCTTC
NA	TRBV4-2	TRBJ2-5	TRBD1	CASSQPGQQETQYF	TGTGCCAGCAGCCAACCGGGACAGCAAGAGACCCAGTACTTC
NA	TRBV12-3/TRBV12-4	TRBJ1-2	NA	CASSNRRGYTF	TGTGCCAGCAGTAATAGGAGAGGCTACACCTTC
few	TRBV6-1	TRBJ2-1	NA	CASSRLTPVGEQFF	TGTGCCAGCAGTCGACTGACTCCGGTCGGGGAGCAGTTCTTC
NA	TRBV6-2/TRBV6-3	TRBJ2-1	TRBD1	CASTSQGAPGNEQFF	TGTGCCAGCACCAGCCAGGGGGCCCCTGGGAATGAGCAGTTCTTC
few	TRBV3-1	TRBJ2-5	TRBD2	CASSQDSLSGPRETQYF	TGTGCCAGCAGCCAAGATAGTCTTAGCGGGCCTAGAGAGACCCAGTACTTC
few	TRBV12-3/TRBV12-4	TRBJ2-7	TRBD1	CASSSDRETYEQYF	TGTGCCAGCAGTTCAGACAGGGAAACCTACGAGCAGTACTTC
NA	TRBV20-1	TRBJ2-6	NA	CSARRPLISGANVLTF	TGCAGTGCTAGAAGGCCCCTTATCTCTGGGGCCAACGTCCTGACTTTC
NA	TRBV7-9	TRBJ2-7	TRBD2	CASKGTSGAYEQYF	TGTGCCAGCAAAGGGACTAGCGGAGCCTACGAGCAGTACTTC
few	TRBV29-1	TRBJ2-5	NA	CSVEDRGEETQYF	TGCAGCGTTGAAGACAGGGGGGAAGAGACCCAGTACTTC
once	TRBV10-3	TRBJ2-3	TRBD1	CAIRTGANTDTQYF	TGTGCCATCAGGACAGGGGCAAACACAGATACGCAGTATTTT
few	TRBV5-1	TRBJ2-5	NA	CASSLGQGGPKTQYF	TGCGCCAGCAGCCTAGGACAGGGAGGGCCAAAGACCCAGTACTTC
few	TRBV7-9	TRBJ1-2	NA	CASIQAASPYGYTF	TGTGCCAGCATTCAGGCCGCGTCCCCTTATGGCTACACCTTC
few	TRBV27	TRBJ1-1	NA	CASRHDRNTEAFF	TGTGCCAGCAGACATGACAGGAACACTGAAGCTTTCTTT
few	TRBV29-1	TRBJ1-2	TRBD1	CSVTDRMDSGYTF	TGCAGCGTTACGGACAGGATGGATTCTGGCTACACCTTC
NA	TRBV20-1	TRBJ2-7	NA	CSARSPGTVEQYF	TGCAGTGCTAGATCGCCCGGGACGGTCGAGCAGTACTTC
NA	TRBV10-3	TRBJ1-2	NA	CAISESIAFYTF	TGTGCCATCAGTGAGTCGATCGCCTTCTACACCTTC
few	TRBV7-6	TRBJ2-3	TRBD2	CASSLSGGAGGSDTQYF	TGTGCCAGCAGCTTAAGCGGGGGGGCCGGTGGGTCAGATACGCAGTATTTT
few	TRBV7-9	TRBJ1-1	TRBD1	CASRPDRGREAFF	TGTGCCAGCAGACCGGACAGGGGGAGGGAAGCTTTCTTT
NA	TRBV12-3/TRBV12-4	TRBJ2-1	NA	CASILGRYNEQFF	TGTGCCAGCATCCTTGGGCGCTACAATGAGCAGTTCTTC
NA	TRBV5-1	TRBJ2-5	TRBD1	CASRLDHRTGAQETQYF	TGCGCCAGCAGGTTGGACCACCGGACAGGGGCCCAAGAGACCCAGTACTTC
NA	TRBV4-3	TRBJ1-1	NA	CASSQGNGLLPAFF	TGCGCCAGCAGCCAAGGTAACGGTCTCCTCCCTGCTTTCTTT
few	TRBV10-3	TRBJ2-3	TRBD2	CAIRPASGGEGTDTQYF	TGTGCCATCAGGCCGGCTAGCGGGGGGGAAGGCACAGATACGCAGTATTTT
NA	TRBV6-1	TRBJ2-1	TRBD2	CASSILAGDNEQFF	TGTGCCAGCAGTATCCTAGCGGGAGACAATGAGCAGTTCTTC
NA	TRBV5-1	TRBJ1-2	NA	CASSLGTEGLYGYTF	TGCGCCAGCAGCTTGGGAACTGAAGGCCTCTATGGCTACACCTTC
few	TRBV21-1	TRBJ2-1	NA	CASSKWRPSYNEQFF	TGTGCCAGCAGCAAGTGGCGTCCCTCCTACAATGAGCAGTTCTTC
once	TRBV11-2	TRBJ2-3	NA	CASSPYRSADTQYF	TGTGCCAGCAGCCCCTATAGAAGCGCAGATACGCAGTATTTT
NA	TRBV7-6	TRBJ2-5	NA	CASSGIRGVETQYF	TGTGCCAGCAGCGGCATCAGGGGGGTAGAGACCCAGTACTTC
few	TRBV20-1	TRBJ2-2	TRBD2	CSARGAGGVTGELFF	TGCAGTGCTAGAGGAGCGGGAGGAGTCACCGGGGAGCTGTTTTTT
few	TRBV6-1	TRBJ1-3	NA	CASSRTTSGNTIYF	TGTGCCAGCAGCCGAACGACCTCTGGAAACACCATATATTTT
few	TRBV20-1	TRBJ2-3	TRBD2	CSAAKAGEGSDTQYF	TGCAGTGCTGCTAAAGCGGGAGAAGGTTCGGATACGCAGTATTTT